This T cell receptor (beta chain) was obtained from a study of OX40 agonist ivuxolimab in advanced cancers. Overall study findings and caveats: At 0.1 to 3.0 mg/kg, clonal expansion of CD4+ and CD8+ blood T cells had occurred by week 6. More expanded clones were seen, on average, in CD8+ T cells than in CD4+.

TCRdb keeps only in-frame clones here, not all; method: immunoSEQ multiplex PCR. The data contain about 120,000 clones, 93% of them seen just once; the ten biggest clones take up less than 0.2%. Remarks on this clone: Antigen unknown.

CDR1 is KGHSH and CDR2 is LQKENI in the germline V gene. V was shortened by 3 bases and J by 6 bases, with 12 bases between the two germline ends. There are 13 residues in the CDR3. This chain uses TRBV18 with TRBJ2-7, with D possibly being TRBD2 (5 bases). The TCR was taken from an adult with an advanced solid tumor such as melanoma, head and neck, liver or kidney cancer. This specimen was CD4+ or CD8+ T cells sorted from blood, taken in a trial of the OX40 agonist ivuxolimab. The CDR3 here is CASSPDPAGEQYF. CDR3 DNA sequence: TGTGCCAGCTCACCTGATCCTGCGGGCGAGCAGTACTTC.